A single T cell receptor (beta chain) is shown here with its context. The sample originates from a study of OX40 agonist ivuxolimab in advanced cancers. Libraries were prepared by immunoSEQ multiplex PCR; TCRdb keeps only in-frame clonotypes and omits some of them. The sample yields some 63,000 clones, 94% seen once. Germline CDR1 reads SGHKS; CDR2 reads YYEKEE (reference sequence). V lost 5 bases and J 2 bases, leaving 10 bases between the germline ends. This CDR3 is 13 amino acids long. V usage is TRBV5-5 and J usage is TRBJ1-1; D is unclear. The starting material was CD4+ or CD8+ T cells sorted from blood, obtained in a trial of the OX40 agonist ivuxolimab. This TCR was sampled from an adult with an advanced solid tumor such as melanoma, head and neck, liver or kidney cancer. CDR3 nucleotides: TGTGCCAGCAGAACAGCCGAAAACACTGAAGCTTTCTTT. It is translated as CASRTAENTEAFF. The variable domain in full, with the rest retrieved from reference TRBV5-5 and TRBJ1-1, is DAGVTQSPTHLIKTRGQQVTLRCSPISGHKSVSWYQQVLGQGPQFIFQYYEKEERGRGNFPDRFSARQFPNYSSELNVNALLLGDSALYLCASRTAENTEAFFGQGTRLTVV.